This T cell receptor beta chain was captured in a study of Ad26.COV2.S vaccination and SARS-CoV-2 variants. At the level of the study: Ad26.COV2.S was injected intramuscularly once or twice, 56 days apart.

Repertoires were generated with immunoSEQ multiplex PCR, while TCRdb's copy carries only in-frame clones and drops some. The sample includes around 380,000 clones, 88% of them seen just once. Treatment indicated: 19 received Ad26.COV2.S at low or high dose, single or two shots; a few received placebo; per-sample allocation not given. Collection of the samples took place on day 63 after the first injection of vaccine or placebo. This CDR3 contains 14 residues. CDR1 is SGHNT, CDR2 YYREEE, per germline (reference sequence). V was pared by 4 bases and J by 1 base, with 11 bases between. The chain has TRBV5-4 and TRBJ2-5, with D unclear. The sample was peripheral blood, taken in a trial of Ad26.COV2.S vaccine versus placebo. This receptor was obtained from a person between 18 and 60 years old who received the Ad26.COV2.S COVID-19 vaccine or a placebo. The CDR3, as DNA: TGTGCCAGCAGCGTTCGGACGGCCCAAGAGACCCAGTACTTC. Translated, it gives CASSVRTAQETQYF.